One and the same sample provided the 5 T cell receptor beta chains below, sequenced in a study of T cells expressing NK-cell markers. With the 5' RACE reads reprocessed, TCRdb shows one record per CDR3 protein and no DNA. The table lists about 260,000 distinct CDR3 sequences, with about 4% in the top ten. What was sequenced was blood T cells: a sorted CD56 or NKG2C T cell subset, CD4+ or CD8+ T cells, or bulk PBMC T cells (not recorded which). The receptors originated from a woman aged 18-70 years in good health.

The genes are TRBV7-2 and TRBJ2-1; absent DNA, TCRdb's TRBD1 call cannot be checked. The V gene's germline CDR1 is SGHTA and CDR2 FQGNSA. The CDR3 is 14 amino acids. The CDR3 spells CASSVDRGRNEQFF.

This chain connects TRBV20-1 to TRBJ2-3; TCRdb lists TRBD2, though no DNA is available to test this call. This CDR3 is 16 amino acids long. Germline-derived CDR1 and CDR2 are DFQATT and SNEGSKA (reference sequence). This CDR3 reads CSASSSSGPSTDTQYF.

The rearrangement links TRBV2 to TRBJ2-1. CDR3 length: 11 residues. Germline CDR1 SNHLY, CDR2 FYNNEI. The CDR3 sequence: CASTGWDEQFF.

The chain links TRBV5-4 to TRBJ2-3; without DNA, the TCRdb call of TRBD1 cannot be checked. Germline lookup yields CDR1 SGHNT and CDR2 YYREEE (reference sequence). The CDR3 totals 16 residues. This chain's CDR3 is CASSPGRQGAADTQYF.

V and J are TRBV7-9 and TRBJ2-3. Germline V gene lookup returns CDR1 SEHNR and CDR2 FQNEAQ (reference sequence). The length of the CDR3 is 11 residues. The CDR3 here is CASSGGHTQYF.